This T cell receptor beta chain stems from a study of early T cells in non-severe SARS-CoV-2 infection. Germline V gene lookup returns CDR1 SGHVS and CDR2 FQNEAQ. The length of the CDR3 is 16 residues. V was pared by 1 base and J by 5 bases, with 7 bases of the junction left unmatched. Individual cDNA molecules were tagged with unique molecular identifiers, the study reported. MiXCR was run by TCRdb on the 5' RACE reads, yielding one entry per CDR3 protein. The sample has approximately 26,000 distinct CDR3 sequences, about 5.1% seen once; the top ten hold 2.6%. The origin of this receptor is an adult who was a healthcare worker with PCR-confirmed SARS-CoV-2 infection or an uninfected control (not recorded which). Sequenced input: whole blood. J is TRBJ2-3 and V is TRBV7-8; the match to TRBD2 covers 9 bases. The CDR3 reads CASSLGGGGAGDTQYF. In nucleotides, the CDR3 is TGTGCCAGCAGCTTAGGAGGCGGGGGGGCAGGAGATACGCAGTATTTT.